Presented here are 8 T cell receptor beta chains from one specimen sequenced in a study of patients and donors after allogeneic stem cell transplantation. TCRdb reprocessed the RT-PCR reads with MiXCR, giving one entry per CDR3 protein. This sample has some 200,000 distinct CDR3 sequences; around two fifths occur once, and the top ten carry 33%. The sequenced sample consisted of blood, either unsorted or a sorted T cell fraction (not recorded which). Receptors originate from a human donor who was either an allogeneic HSCT recipient or a stem cell or donor lymphocyte infusion donor (not recorded which). It is not recorded whose cells these are; they may come from a transplant donor.

This clonotype was counted between two and nine times. V gene TRBV28 combines with J gene TRBJ1-6; D call uncertain. There are 12 residues in the CDR3. Trimming removed 3 bases from V and 9 bases from J, with 6 bases in between. Germline-derived CDR1 and CDR2 are MDHEN and SYDVKM. Here the CDR3 reads CASSLAGSPLHF. The CDR3 nucleotides are TGTGCCAGCAGTTTGGCGGGTTCACCCCTCCACTTT.

The chain carries TRBV7-8 and TRBJ1-5; 9 nucleotides line up with TRBD1. V gave up 4 bases and J gave up 1 base; unmatched junction bases: 5. Looked up from germline, CDR1 is SGHVS and CDR2 is FQNEAQ. The length of the CDR3 is 16 residues. The CDR3 DNA sequence: TGTGCCAGCAGCTCGGGGACAGGGTTGAGCAATCAGCCCCAGCATTTT. Amino acids: CASSSGTGLSNQPQHF.

The chain carries TRBV6-2 or TRBV6-3 and TRBJ1-5, with D perhaps matching TRBD1 (5 bases). The CDR3 covers 15 residues. The V end was cut by 6 bases, the J end by 7 bases, with 19 bases between. Per germline, CDR1 MNHEY and CDR2 SVGEGT. The CDR3 here is CASSPGTYARQPQHF. The CDR3 bases are TGTGCCAGCAGCCCCGGGACCTACGCCAGGCAGCCCCAGCATTTT.

This sequence joins TRBV12-3 or TRBV12-4 and TRBJ2-5; D tentatively fits TRBD1 or TRBD2 (5 bases each). Trimming took 5 bases from V and 4 from J, leaving 17 bases between them. The CDR3 covers 15 residues. The CDR3 region has the DNA TGTGCCAGCAGTCCCGTCGGGACCCTCATAGAGACCCAGTACTTC. Amino acids: CASSPVGTLIETQYF.

The genes are TRBV7-8 and TRBJ2-2; 15 nucleotides match TRBD2. The V segment lost 6 bases and the J segment 1 base; nucleotides outside the gene matches: 9. The CDR3 loop spans 19 amino acids. Per germline, CDR1 SGHVS and CDR2 FQNEAQ. CDR3 nucleotides: TGTGCCAGCAGAGGGAGGACTAGCGGGAGGGCCCGGAACACCGGGGAGCTGTTTTTT. Its translation is CASRGRTSGRARNTGELFF.

The chain is built from TRBV6-2 or TRBV6-3 and TRBJ2-7; no definite D call. V dropped 0 bases and J dropped 5 bases, with 11 bases sitting between them. In germline, CDR1 is MNHEY, CDR2 SVGEGT. There are 14 residues in the CDR3. CDR3 loop: CASSYSTQVHEQYF. As DNA, the CDR3 is TGTGCCAGCAGTTACTCGACCCAGGTCCACGAGCAGTACTTC.

The chain is built from TRBV12-3 or TRBV12-4 and TRBJ1-3, with 8 bases matching TRBD1. CDR3 length equals 14 residues. Trimming cost V 4 bases and J 2 bases; bases outside gene matches: 1. The CDR3 region is CASSSTGAGNTIYF. DNA for the CDR3: TGTGCCAGCAGTTCGACAGGGGCTGGAAACACCATATATTTT.

The V gene is TRBV12-3 or TRBV12-4, the J gene TRBJ2-3; 7 positions agree with TRBD2. This CDR3 is built from 17 residues. The trim removed 1 base at V and 2 bases at J, leaving 9 bases unmatched. In DNA, the CDR3 is TGTGCCAGCAGTTTAGTTCTAGCGGATAAGTTCACAGATACGCAGTATTTT. It translates to CASSLVLADKFTDTQYF.